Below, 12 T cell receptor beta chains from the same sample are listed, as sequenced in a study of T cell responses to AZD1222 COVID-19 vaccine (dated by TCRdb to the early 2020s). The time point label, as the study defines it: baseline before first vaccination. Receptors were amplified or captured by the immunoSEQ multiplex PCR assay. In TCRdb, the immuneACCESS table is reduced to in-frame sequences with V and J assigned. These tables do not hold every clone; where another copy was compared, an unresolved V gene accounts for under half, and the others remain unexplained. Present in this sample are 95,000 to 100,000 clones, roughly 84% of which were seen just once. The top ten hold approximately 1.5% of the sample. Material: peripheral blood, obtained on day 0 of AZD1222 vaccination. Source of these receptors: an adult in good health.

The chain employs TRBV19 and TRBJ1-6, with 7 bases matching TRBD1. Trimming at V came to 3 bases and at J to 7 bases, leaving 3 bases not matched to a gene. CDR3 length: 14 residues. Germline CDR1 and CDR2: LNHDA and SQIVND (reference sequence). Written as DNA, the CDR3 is TGTGCCAGTAGTATGGGACAGACCAATTCACCCCTCCACTTT. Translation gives CASSMGQTNSPLHF.

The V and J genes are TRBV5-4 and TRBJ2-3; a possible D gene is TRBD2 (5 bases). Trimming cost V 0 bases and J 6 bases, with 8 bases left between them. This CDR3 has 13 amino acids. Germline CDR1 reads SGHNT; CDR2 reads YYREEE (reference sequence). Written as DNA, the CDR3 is TGTGCCAGCAGCTTGGCCATAGCGGATACGCAGTATTTT. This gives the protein CASSLAIADTQYF.

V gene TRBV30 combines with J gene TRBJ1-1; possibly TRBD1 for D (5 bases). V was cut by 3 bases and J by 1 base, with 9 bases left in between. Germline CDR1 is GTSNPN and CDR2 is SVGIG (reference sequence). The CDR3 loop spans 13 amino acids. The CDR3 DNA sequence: TGTGCCTGGAGGGGCAGGGCGAACACTGAAGCTTTCTTT. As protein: CAWRGRANTEAFF. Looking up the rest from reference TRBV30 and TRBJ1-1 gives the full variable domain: SQTIHQWPATLVQPVGSPLSLECTVEGTSNPNLYWYRQAAGRGLQLLFYSVGIGQISSEVPQNLSASRPQDRQFILSSKKLLLSDSGFYLCAWRGRANTEAFFGQGTRLTVV.

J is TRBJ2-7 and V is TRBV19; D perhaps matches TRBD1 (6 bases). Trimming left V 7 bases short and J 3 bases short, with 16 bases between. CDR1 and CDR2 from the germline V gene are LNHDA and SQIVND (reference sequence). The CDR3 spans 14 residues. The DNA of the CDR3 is TGTGCCAGTAATCGGGACATCTATGACTACGAGCAGTACTTC. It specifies CASNRDIYDYEQYF. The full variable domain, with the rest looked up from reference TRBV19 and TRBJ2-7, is DGGITQSPKYLFRKEGQNVTLSCEQNLNHDAMYWYRQDPGQGLRLIYYSQIVNDFQKGDIAEGYSVSREKKESFPLTVTSAQKNPTAFYLCASNRDIYDYEQYFGPGTRLTVT.

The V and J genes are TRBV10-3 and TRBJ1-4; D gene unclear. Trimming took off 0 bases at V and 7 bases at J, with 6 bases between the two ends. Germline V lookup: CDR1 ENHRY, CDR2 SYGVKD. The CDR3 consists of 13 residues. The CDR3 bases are TGTGCCATCAGTGAGTCGCGGGGTGAAAAACTGTTTTTT. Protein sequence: CAISESRGEKLFF.

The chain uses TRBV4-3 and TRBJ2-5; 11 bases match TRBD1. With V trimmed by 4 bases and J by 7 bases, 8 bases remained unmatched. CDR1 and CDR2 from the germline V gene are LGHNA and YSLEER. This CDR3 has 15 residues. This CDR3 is CASSRGTGGPATQYF. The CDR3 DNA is TGCGCCAGCAGCCGCGGGACAGGGGGTCCGGCGACCCAGTACTTC.

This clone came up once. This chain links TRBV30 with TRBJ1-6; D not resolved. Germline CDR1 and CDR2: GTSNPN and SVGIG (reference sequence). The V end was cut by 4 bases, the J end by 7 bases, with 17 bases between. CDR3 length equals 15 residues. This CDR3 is CAWKTVNIGNSPLHF. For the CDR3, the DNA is TGTGCCTGGAAAACGGTCAATATTGGGAATTCACCCCTCCACTTT.

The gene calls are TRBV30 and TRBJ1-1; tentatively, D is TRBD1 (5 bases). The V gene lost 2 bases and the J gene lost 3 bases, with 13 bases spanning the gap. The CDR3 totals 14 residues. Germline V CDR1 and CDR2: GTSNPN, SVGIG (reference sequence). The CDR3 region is CAWSFLGGDTEAFF. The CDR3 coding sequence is TGTGCCTGGAGTTTCCTTGGGGGGGACACTGAAGCTTTCTTT.

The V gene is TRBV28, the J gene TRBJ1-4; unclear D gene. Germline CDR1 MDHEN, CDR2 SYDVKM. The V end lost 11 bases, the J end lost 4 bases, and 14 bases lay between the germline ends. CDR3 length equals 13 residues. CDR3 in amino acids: CASGRQINEKLFF. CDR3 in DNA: TGTGCCTCCGGGAGGCAGATTAATGAAAAACTGTTTTTT.

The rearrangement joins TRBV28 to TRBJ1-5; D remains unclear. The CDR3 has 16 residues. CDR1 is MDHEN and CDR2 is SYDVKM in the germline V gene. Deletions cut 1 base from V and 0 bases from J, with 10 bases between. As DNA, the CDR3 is TGTGCCAGCAGTTTATTTGGAGGATATAGCAATCAGCCCCAGCATTTT. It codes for CASSLFGGYSNQPQHF. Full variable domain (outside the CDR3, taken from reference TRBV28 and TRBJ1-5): DVKVTQSSRYLVKRTGEKVFLECVQDMDHENMFWYRQDPGLGLRLIYFSYDVKMKEKGDIPEGYSVSREKKERFSLILESASTNQTSMYLCASSLFGGYSNQPQHFGDGTRLSIL.

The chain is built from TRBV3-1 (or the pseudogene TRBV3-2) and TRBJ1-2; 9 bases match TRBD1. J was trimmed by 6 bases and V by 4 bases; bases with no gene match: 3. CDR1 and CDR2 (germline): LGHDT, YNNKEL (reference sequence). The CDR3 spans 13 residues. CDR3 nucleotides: TGTGCCAGCAGCCTAAACAGGGGGCATGGCTACACCTTC. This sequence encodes CASSLNRGHGYTF.

The CDR3, as DNA: TGCGCCAGCAGCCAAGCACAGGGGAACACTGAAGCTTTCTTT. It translates to CASSQAQGNTEAFF. The V and J genes are TRBV4-3 and TRBJ1-1; maybe TRBD1 (6 bases). CDR3 length equals 14 residues. The V and J ends lost 1 base and 1 base respectively, with 7 bases between them. CDR1 and CDR2 (germline): LGHNA, YSLEER.